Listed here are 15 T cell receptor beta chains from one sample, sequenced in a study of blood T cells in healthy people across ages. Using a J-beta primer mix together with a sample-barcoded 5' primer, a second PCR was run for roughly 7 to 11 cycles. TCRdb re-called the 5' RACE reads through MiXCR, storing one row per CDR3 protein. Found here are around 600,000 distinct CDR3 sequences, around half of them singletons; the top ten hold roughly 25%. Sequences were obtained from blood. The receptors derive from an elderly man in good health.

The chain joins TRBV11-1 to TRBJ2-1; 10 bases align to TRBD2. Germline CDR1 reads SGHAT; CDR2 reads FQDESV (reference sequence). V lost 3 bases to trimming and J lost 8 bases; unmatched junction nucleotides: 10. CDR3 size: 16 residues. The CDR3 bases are TGTGCCAGCAGCTTGAGCCTAGCGGGAGCGGCTCATGAGCAGTTCTTC. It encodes CASSLSLAGAAHEQFF.

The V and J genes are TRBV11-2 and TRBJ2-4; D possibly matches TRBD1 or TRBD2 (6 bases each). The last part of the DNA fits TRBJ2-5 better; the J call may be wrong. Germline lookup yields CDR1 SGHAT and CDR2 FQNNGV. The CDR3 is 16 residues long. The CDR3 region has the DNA TGTGCCAGCAGCTTAGATGGGGGGACAATCCCAGAGACCCAGTACTTC. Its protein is CASSLDGGTIPETQYF.

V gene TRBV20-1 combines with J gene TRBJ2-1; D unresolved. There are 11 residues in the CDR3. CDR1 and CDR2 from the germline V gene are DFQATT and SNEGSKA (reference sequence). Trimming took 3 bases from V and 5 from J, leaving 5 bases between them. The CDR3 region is CSASSDNEQFF. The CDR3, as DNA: TGCAGTGCTAGTTCTGACAATGAGCAGTTCTTC.

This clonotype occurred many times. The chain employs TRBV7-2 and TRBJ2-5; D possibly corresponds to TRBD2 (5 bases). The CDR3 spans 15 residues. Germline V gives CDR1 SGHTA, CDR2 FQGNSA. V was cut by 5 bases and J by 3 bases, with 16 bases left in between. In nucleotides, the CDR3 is TGTGCCAGCAGCACCCCCGCCTTGAGGGAAGAGACCCAGTACTTC. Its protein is CASSTPALREETQYF.

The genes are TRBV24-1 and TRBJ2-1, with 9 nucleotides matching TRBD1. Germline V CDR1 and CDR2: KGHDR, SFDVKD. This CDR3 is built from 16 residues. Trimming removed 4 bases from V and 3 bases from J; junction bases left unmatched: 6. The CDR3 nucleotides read TGTGCCACCAGTGAACCCGGACAGGGGAGCTACAATGAGCAGTTCTTC. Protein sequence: CATSEPGQGSYNEQFF.

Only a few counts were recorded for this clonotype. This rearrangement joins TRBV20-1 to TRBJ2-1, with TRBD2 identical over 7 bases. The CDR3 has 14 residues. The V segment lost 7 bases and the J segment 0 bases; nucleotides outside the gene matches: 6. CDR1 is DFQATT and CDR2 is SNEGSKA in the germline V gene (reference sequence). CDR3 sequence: CSVLAASSYNEQFF. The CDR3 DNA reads TGCAGTGTCCTAGCGGCCAGCTCCTACAATGAGCAGTTCTTC.

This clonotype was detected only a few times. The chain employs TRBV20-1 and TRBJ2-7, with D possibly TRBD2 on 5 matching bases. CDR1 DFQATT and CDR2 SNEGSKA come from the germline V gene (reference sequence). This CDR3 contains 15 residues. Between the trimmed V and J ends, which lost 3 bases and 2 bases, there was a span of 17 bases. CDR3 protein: CSASFLRSGTYEQYF. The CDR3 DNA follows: TGCAGTGCTAGCTTCCTCCGGTCGGGGACCTACGAGCAGTACTTC.

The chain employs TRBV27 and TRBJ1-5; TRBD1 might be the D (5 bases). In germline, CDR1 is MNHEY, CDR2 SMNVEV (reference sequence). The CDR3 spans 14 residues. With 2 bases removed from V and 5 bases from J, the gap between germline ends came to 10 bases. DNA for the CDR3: TGTGCCAGCAGTTTACGGGGCAGGGATCAGCCCCAGCATTTT. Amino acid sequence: CASSLRGRDQPQHF.

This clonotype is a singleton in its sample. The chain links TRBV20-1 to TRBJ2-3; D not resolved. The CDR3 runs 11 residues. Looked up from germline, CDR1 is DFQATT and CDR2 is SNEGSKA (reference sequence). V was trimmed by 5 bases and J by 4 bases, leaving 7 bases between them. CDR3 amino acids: CSADWSDTQYF. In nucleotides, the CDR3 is TGCAGTGCTGACTGGTCAGATACGCAGTATTTT.

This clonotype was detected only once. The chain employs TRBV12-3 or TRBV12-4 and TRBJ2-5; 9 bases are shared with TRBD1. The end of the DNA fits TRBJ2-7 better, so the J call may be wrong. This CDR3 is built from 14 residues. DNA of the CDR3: TGTGCCAGCAGTTTAGTGGACAGGGGCTACGAGCAGTACTTC. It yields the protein CASSLVDRGYEQYF.

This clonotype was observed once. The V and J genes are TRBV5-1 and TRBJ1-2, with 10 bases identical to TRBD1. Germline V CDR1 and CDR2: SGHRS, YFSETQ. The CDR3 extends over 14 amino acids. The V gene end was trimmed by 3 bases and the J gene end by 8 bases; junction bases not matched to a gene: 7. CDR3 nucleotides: TGCGCCAGCAGCTCCTCGGGACAGGGGTACGGCTACACCTTC. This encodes CASSSSGQGYGYTF.

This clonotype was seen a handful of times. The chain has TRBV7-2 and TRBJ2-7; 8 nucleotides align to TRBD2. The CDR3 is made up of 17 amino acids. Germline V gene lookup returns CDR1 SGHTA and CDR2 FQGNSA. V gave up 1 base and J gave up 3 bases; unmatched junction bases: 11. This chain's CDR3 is CASSLDTGGSFGYEQYF. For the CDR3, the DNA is TGTGCCAGCAGCTTAGATACGGGAGGGAGTTTTGGCTACGAGCAGTACTTC.

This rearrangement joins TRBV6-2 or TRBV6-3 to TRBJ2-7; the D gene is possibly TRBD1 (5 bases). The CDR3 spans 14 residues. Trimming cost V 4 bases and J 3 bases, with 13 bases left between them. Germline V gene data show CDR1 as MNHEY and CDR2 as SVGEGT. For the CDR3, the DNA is TGTGCCAGCAGTTCCACGTACAGGTACTACGAGCAGTACTTC. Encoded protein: CASSSTYRYYEQYF.

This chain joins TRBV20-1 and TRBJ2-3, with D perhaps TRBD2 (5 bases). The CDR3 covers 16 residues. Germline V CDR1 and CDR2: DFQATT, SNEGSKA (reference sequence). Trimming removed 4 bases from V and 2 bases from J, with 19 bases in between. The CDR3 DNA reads TGCAGTGCTATCCCCATTAGCGAGTCTTACACAGATACGCAGTATTTT. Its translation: CSAIPISESYTDTQYF.

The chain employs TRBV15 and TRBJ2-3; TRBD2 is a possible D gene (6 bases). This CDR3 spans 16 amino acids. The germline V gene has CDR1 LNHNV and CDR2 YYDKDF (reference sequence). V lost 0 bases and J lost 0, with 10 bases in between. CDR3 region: CATSRDIAASTDTQYF. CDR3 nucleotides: TGTGCCACCAGCAGAGATATAGCGGCTAGCACAGATACGCAGTATTTT.